Following are 27 T cell receptor beta chains from one sample sequenced in a study of cytomegalovirus exposure and HLA in healthy donors. Only in-frame clones appear in the TCRdb table, and some are missing; sequencing was by immunoSEQ multiplex PCR. The table has fewer than 200,000 clones, around nine tenths seen once. Sequenced input: PBMCs. These receptors were obtained from a man aged 30 to 45 in good health and CMV-seropositive.

The rearrangement uses TRBV11-3 and TRBJ2-5, with no clear D. The CDR3 runs 14 residues. In germline, CDR1 is SGHNT, CDR2 YENEEA. With 4 bases removed from V and 0 bases from J, the gap between germline ends came to 9 bases. The CDR3 DNA reads as TGTGCCAGCAGCTACCAGAATAACCAAGAGACCCAGTACTTC. It translates to CASSYQNNQETQYF.

The chain employs TRBV6-1 and TRBJ1-3; a weak D match, TRBD1 (6 bases). The CDR3 sequence is 14 residues long. Germline CDR1 and CDR2: MNHNS and SASEGT. Trimming removed 7 bases from V and 4 bases from J, with 14 bases in between. The CDR3 region is CASIVQGYGNTIYF. CDR3 coding DNA: TGTGCCAGCATTGTACAGGGATACGGAAACACCATATATTTT.

J is TRBJ2-3 and V is TRBV5-1; the match to TRBD1 covers 8 bases. Trimming removed 3 bases from V and 5 bases from J; junction bases left unmatched: 11. Germline V lookup: CDR1 SGHRS, CDR2 YFSETQ. There are 16 residues in the CDR3. CDR3 nucleotide sequence: TGCGCCAGCAGCTCGGAGGGGACAGGAGGAGTAGATACGCAGTATTTT. Protein sequence: CASSSEGTGGVDTQYF.

This CDR3 is CASRLRTDRGYSDTQYF. CDR3 sequence (DNA): TGTGCCAGCAGACTGCGTACGGACAGGGGGTACTCAGATACGCAGTATTTT. This sequence joins TRBV5-6 and TRBJ2-3, with 10 nucleotides matching TRBD1. There are 17 residues in the CDR3. Looked up from germline, CDR1 is SGHDT and CDR2 is YYEEEE. The V and J ends lost 5 bases and 4 bases, in that order; junction bases with no gene match: 13.

This clone was observed a few times. The J gene is TRBJ2-5, the V gene TRBV28, with 7 bases aligning to TRBD1. From germline, CDR1 is MDHEN and CDR2 SYDVKM. The length of the CDR3 is 15 residues. V dropped 3 bases and J dropped 4; count of bases not matched to a gene: 8. The CDR3 loop reads CASSLATGVGETQYF. The CDR3 coding sequence is TGTGCCAGCAGTTTGGCTACAGGGGTAGGAGAGACCCAGTACTTC.

The CDR3 here is CASTKGEKLFF. The CDR3 DNA follows: TGTGCCAGCACCAAGGGGGAAAAACTGTTTTTT. The V and J genes are TRBV7-9 and TRBJ1-4; perhaps TRBD1 as D (5 bases). Deletions cut 7 bases from V and 8 bases from J, with 8 bases between. CDR3 length: 11 residues. Germline CDR1 SEHNR, CDR2 FQNEAQ (reference sequence).

The V and J genes are TRBV6-4 and TRBJ2-3; 8 bases are shared with TRBD2. Per germline, CDR1 MRHNA and CDR2 SNTAGT. The ends lost 3 bases at V and 0 bases at J; junction bases unmatched: 5. This CDR3 region has 16 residues. The CDR3 sequence: CASSEGSGASTDTQYF. CDR3 in DNA: TGTGCCAGCAGTGAAGGTAGCGGGGCTAGCACAGATACGCAGTATTTT.

This chain joins TRBV11-2 and TRBJ2-7, with 7 bases lining up with TRBD2. Germline V gives CDR1 SGHAT, CDR2 FQNNGV. The ends lost 5 bases at V and 0 bases at J; junction bases unmatched: 13. The CDR3 length is 17 residues. The CDR3 nucleotides read TGTGCCAGCAGCCCACCCCTCCTAGCGGACAACTCCTACGAGCAGTACTTC. This gives the protein CASSPPLLADNSYEQYF.

The J gene is TRBJ1-2, the V gene TRBV7-2, with D perhaps matching TRBD1 (6 bases). CDR1 SGHTA and CDR2 FQGNSA come from the germline V gene. V was pared by 5 bases and J by 1 base, with 11 bases between. CDR3 size: 14 residues. The CDR3 here is CASSTRTVNYGYTF. In DNA, the CDR3 is TGTGCCAGCAGCACTCGGACAGTTAACTATGGCTACACCTTC.

V gene TRBV27 combines with J gene TRBJ2-1; 7 bases align to TRBD2. Germline CDR1 and CDR2: MNHEY and SMNVEV (reference sequence). V was pared by 8 bases and J by 2 bases, with 3 bases of the junction left unmatched. The CDR3 extends over 13 amino acids. The CDR3 reads CASGSGTYNEQFF. The DNA for the CDR3 is TGTGCCAGCGGGAGCGGGACCTACAATGAGCAGTTCTTC.

The chain carries TRBV2 and TRBJ2-1; 8 bases align to TRBD2. CDR1 SNHLY and CDR2 FYNNEI come from the germline V gene. The CDR3 is 16 amino acids. The V segment lost 2 bases and the J segment 3 bases; nucleotides outside the gene matches: 6. This CDR3 reads CASSEYGTRFYNEQFF. The CDR3 DNA is TGTGCCAGCAGTGAATACGGGACTAGGTTCTACAATGAGCAGTTCTTC. Combining the CDR3 with reference TRBV2 and TRBJ2-1 gives the whole variable domain EPEVTQTPSHQVTQMGQEVILRCVPISNHLYFYWYRQILGQKVEFLVSFYNNEISEKSEIFDDQFSVERPDGSNFTLKIRSTKLEDSAMYFCASSEYGTRFYNEQFFGPGTRLTVL.

V is TRBV5-4 and J is TRBJ2-1; D remains ambiguous. CDR3 length: 13 amino acids. CDR1 is SGHNT, CDR2 YYREEE, per germline (reference sequence). V dropped 0 bases and J dropped 7 bases, with 8 bases sitting between them. The CDR3 DNA reads as TGTGCCAGCAGCTTGGTTGTCCCTAATGAGCAGTTCTTC. Translating gives CASSLVVPNEQFF.

The genes are TRBV28 and TRBJ2-7; 11 nucleotides align to TRBD1. The CDR3 runs to 15 residues. With 3 bases clipped from V and 5 bases from J, the junction kept 6 bases outside the gene matches. CDR1 and CDR2 (germline): MDHEN, SYDVKM. CDR3 bases: TGTGCCAGCAGTTTCCCGGGACAGGGGGGCCACGAGCAGTACTTC. Translation: CASSFPGQGGHEQYF.

CDR3 residues: CASSPYGGGVYDTQYF. CDR3 DNA sequence: TGCGCCAGCAGCCCTTACGGTGGCGGGGTGTACGATACGCAGTATTTT. The V gene is TRBV5-1, the J gene TRBJ2-3; weak D call: TRBD2 (6 bases). Trimming shortened V by 4 bases and J by 6 bases, and 21 bases separated the two germline ends. From germline, CDR1 is SGHRS and CDR2 YFSETQ. This CDR3 is built from 16 residues.

This chain connects TRBV27 to TRBJ2-3; D is unresolved. The CDR3 consists of 12 residues. CDR1 MNHEY and CDR2 SMNVEV come from the germline V gene (reference sequence). V was trimmed by 5 bases and J by 3 bases, leaving 6 bases between them. The CDR3 sequence is CASSPNTDTQYF. As DNA, the CDR3 is TGTGCCAGCAGTCCAAATACAGATACGCAGTATTTT.

CDR3 in amino acids: CASSYKGQLRNEQFF. The CDR3 coding sequence is TGTGCCAGCAGCTATAAAGGACAGCTGAGGAATGAGCAGTTCTTC. The chain combines TRBV7-9 with TRBJ2-1; D is perhaps TRBD1 (6 bases). Germline V gene lookup returns CDR1 SEHNR and CDR2 FQNEAQ (reference sequence). The CDR3 is 15 residues long. Trimming stripped 4 bases from V and 7 bases from J, with 17 bases between.

V gene TRBV10-3 combines with J gene TRBJ2-7, with 8 bases lining up with TRBD1. The trim removed 3 bases at V and 0 bases at J, leaving 4 bases unmatched. CDR3 length: 15 residues. Germline V gives CDR1 ENHRY, CDR2 SYGVKD. The CDR3 DNA sequence: TGTGCCATCAGTGATGACAGGGGAGACTCCTACGAGCAGTACTTC. It is translated as CAISDDRGDSYEQYF.

This chain uses TRBV7-2 with TRBJ1-3, with D possibly matching TRBD1 (6 bases). The V and J ends lost 0 bases and 0 bases respectively, with 9 bases between them. The CDR3 contains 16 residues. Germline CDR1 reads SGHTA; CDR2 reads FQGNSA. The CDR3 region has the DNA TGTGCCAGCAGCTTAGCACAGGGAGACTCTGGAAACACCATATATTTT. Translating it yields CASSLAQGDSGNTIYF.

The chain couples TRBV29-1 to TRBJ2-3; D gene uncertain. Germline V gives CDR1 SQVTM, CDR2 ANQGSEA. V was trimmed by 5 bases and J by 1 base, leaving 10 bases between them. This CDR3 is built from 13 residues. The CDR3: CSVRTVGTDTQYF. CDR3 DNA sequence: TGCAGCGTTCGGACCGTCGGCACAGATACGCAGTATTTT.

This chain joins TRBV13 and TRBJ1-5, with D uncertain. Germline V gene sequence: CDR1 PRHDT, CDR2 FYEKMQ (reference sequence). Trimming cost V 5 bases and J 6 bases, with 11 bases left between them. CDR3 size: 13 residues. Here the CDR3 reads CASSQRAVQPQHF. DNA of the CDR3: TGTGCCAGCAGCCAAAGGGCTGTTCAGCCCCAGCATTTT.

This clone was observed a single time. V is TRBV28 and J is TRBJ2-7; TRBD2 is a possible D gene (6 bases). Germline V CDR1 and CDR2: MDHEN, SYDVKM. V lost 4 bases and J 7 bases, leaving 11 bases between the germline ends. The CDR3 contains 12 residues. CDR3 sequence reads: CASSYAAGEQYF. The CDR3 DNA is TGTGCCAGCAGTTACGCGGCGGGAGAGCAGTACTTC.

V gene TRBV13 combines with J gene TRBJ2-2, with a possible D match to TRBD2 (6 bases). The CDR3 covers 16 residues. Trimming removed 5 bases at V and 1 base at J, with 14 bases between. Germline V gene sequence: CDR1 PRHDT, CDR2 FYEKMQ (reference sequence). The DNA for the CDR3 is TGTGCCAGCAGCCCCGGGGGATTTCGGAACACCGGGGAGCTGTTTTTT. It yields the protein CASSPGGFRNTGELFF.

This rearrangement joins TRBV18 to TRBJ1-1; D is ambiguous. CDR1 and CDR2 from the germline V gene are KGHSH and LQKENI. The CDR3 loop spans 14 amino acids. V gave up 6 bases and J gave up 4 bases, with 15 bases separating them. The CDR3 reads CASSLVETGTEAFF. Written as DNA, the CDR3 is TGTGCCAGCTCCCTGGTCGAGACGGGCACTGAAGCTTTCTTT.

This clone occurred once. V gene TRBV6-5 combines with J gene TRBJ1-5; D uncertain. The CDR3 consists of 15 residues. Germline CDR1 is MNHEY and CDR2 is SVGAGI. The V and J ends lost 8 bases and 1 base respectively, with 15 bases between them. CDR3 amino acids: CASRYSLGSNQPQHF. The CDR3 DNA sequence: TGTGCCAGCCGATACAGTTTGGGGAGCAATCAGCCCCAGCATTTT.

The V and J genes are TRBV12-5 and TRBJ2-3; D is unresolved. Germline-derived CDR1 and CDR2 are LGHNT and FRNRAP. The CDR3 has 16 amino acids. Trimming stripped 4 bases from V and 3 bases from J, with 17 bases between. The DNA of the CDR3 is TGTGCTAGTGGTTCCTTGAGTTGGTACCAGACAGATACGCAGTATTTT. Residues: CASGSLSWYQTDTQYF.

This sequence joins TRBV5-1 and TRBJ2-2; a weak D match, TRBD2 (6 bases). CDR3 size: 13 residues. The V end was cut by 3 bases, the J end by 3 bases, with 6 bases between. Looked up from germline, CDR1 is SGHRS and CDR2 is YFSETQ. In DNA form, the CDR3 reads TGCGCCAGCAGCTGGGGGGACACCGGGGAGCTGTTTTTT. Translation gives CASSWGDTGELFF. The whole variable domain, remainder taken from reference TRBV5-1 and TRBJ2-2, is KAGVTQTPRYLIKTRGQQVTLSCSPISGHRSVSWYQQTPGQGLQFLFEYFSETQRNKGNFPGRFSGRQFSNSRSEMNVSTLELGDSALYLCASSWGDTGELFFGEGSRLTVL.

V is TRBV18 and J is TRBJ2-5; no definite D call. The length of the CDR3 is 12 residues. From germline, CDR1 is KGHSH and CDR2 LQKENI. Trimming pared 5 bases from V and 4 bases from J, leaving 8 bases between. The CDR3 DNA reads as TGTGCCAGCTCAAGAAGAAGAGAGACCCAGTACTTC. It is translated as CASSRRRETQYF. Variable domain in full (rest from reference TRBV18 and TRBJ2-5): NAGVMQNPRHLVRRRGQEARLRCSPMKGHSHVYWYRQLPEEGLKFMVYLQKENIIDESGMPKERFSAEFPKEGPSILRIQQVVRGDSAAYFCASSRRRETQYFGPGTRLLVL.